The 31 T cell receptor beta chains presented below share a single source sample, sequenced in a study of T-cell reconstitution after alpha-beta-depleted transplantation in children. Unique molecular identifiers were incorporated during preparation of the TCRbeta library. TCRdb redid the calling of the PCR reads with MiXCR, one entry per CDR3 protein. The data hold 280,000 or so distinct CDR3 sequences, with 11% observed a single time. The sample here was peripheral blood, taken 180 days after TCRalphabeta/CD19-depleted stem cell transplant. Source of these receptors: a male patient aged 2-10 years who had a stem cell transplant for chronic granulomatous disease, so the T cells may come from the graft donor.

This clonotype was counted ten times or more. The chain couples TRBV20-1 to TRBJ2-1; 7 positions agree with TRBD2. V was pared by 7 bases and J by 0 bases, with 9 bases of the junction left unmatched. The CDR3 runs 15 residues. From germline, CDR1 is DFQATT and CDR2 SNEGSKA (reference sequence). CDR3 sequence (DNA): TGCAGTGTCACCAAAGCGGGGAGCTCCTACAATGAGCAGTTCTTC. It specifies CSVTKAGSSYNEQFF.

This clonotype was seen many times. CDR3 protein: CSARGQGYTEAFF. The CDR3 DNA reads TGCAGTGCTAGGGGACAGGGGTACACTGAAGCTTTCTTT. This chain uses TRBV20-1 with TRBJ1-1; 10 bases align to TRBD1. CDR1 DFQATT and CDR2 SNEGSKA come from the germline V gene (reference sequence). The CDR3 covers 13 residues. V was pared by 3 bases and J by 3 bases, with 1 base of the junction left unmatched.

This clonotype was observed at least ten times. This chain links TRBV24-1 with TRBJ2-3; 7 bases are a match to TRBD2. Unmatched junction bases numbered 7, after V lost 3 bases and J lost 2 bases. The CDR3 loop spans 16 amino acids. Germline V lookup: CDR1 KGHDR, CDR2 SFDVKD. CDR3 in DNA: TGTGCCACCAGTGATCCCGCGGGGGAATACACAGATACGCAGTATTTT. It specifies CATSDPAGEYTDTQYF.

This clonotype was seen at least ten times. The chain uses TRBV12-3 or TRBV12-4 and TRBJ2-7; weak D call: TRBD1 (5 bases). Trimming took off 10 bases at V and 3 bases at J, with 13 bases between the two ends. The CDR3 sequence is 12 residues long. The CDR3 loop reads CATAIGVYEQYF. The CDR3 DNA follows: TGTGCCACCGCCATAGGGGTCTACGAGCAGTACTTC.

This clonotype occurred many times. This rearrangement joins TRBV12-3 or TRBV12-4 to TRBJ2-3, with 7 bases that match TRBD1. V was pared by 5 bases and J by 4 bases, with 9 bases of the junction left unmatched. The CDR3 runs 15 residues. As DNA, the CDR3 is TGTGCCAGCAGTCACCTGAGACAGGGCCCAGATACGCAGTATTTT. Its translation is CASSHLRQGPDTQYF.

This clonotype was detected ten times or more. CDR3 protein: CASSFTGMSSYNEQFF. The DNA of the CDR3 is TGTGCCAGCAGCTTTACGGGAATGAGCTCCTACAATGAGCAGTTCTTC. The genes are TRBV7-9 and TRBJ2-1; D perhaps matches TRBD2 (5 bases). The CDR3 covers 16 residues. The V end was cut by 3 bases, the J end by 0 bases, with 12 bases between. CDR1 and CDR2 from the germline V gene are SEHNR and FQNEAQ (reference sequence).

This clonotype was seen repeatedly, ten times or more. V usage is TRBV18 and J usage is TRBJ2-7, with 10 bases lining up with TRBD2. V lost 5 bases, J lost 5 bases, and 9 bases stayed unmatched. This CDR3 region has 15 residues. Germline CDR1 and CDR2: KGHSH and LQKENI. The CDR3 spells CASSSSKGTSDEQYF. CDR3 DNA sequence: TGTGCCAGCTCATCATCAAAAGGGACTAGCGACGAGCAGTACTTC.

In this sample, this clonotype turned up many times. The chain joins TRBV13 to TRBJ1-3, with D maybe TRBD1 (5 bases). The CDR3 consists of 14 residues. V was cut by 6 bases and J by 0 bases, with 9 bases left in between. CDR1 and CDR2 from the germline V gene are PRHDT and FYEKMQ (reference sequence). CDR3 sequence reads: CASRITGSGNTIYF. CDR3 sequence (DNA): TGTGCCAGCAGGATTACAGGCTCTGGAAACACCATATATTTT.

This clonotype was counted ten times or more. The chain recombines TRBV7-9 with TRBJ2-3; possibly TRBD2 for D (7 bases). Trimming pared 5 bases from V and 5 bases from J, leaving 17 bases between. The CDR3 covers 15 residues. Germline CDR1 reads SEHNR; CDR2 reads FQNEAQ (reference sequence). CDR3 protein: CASSPGGRIKDTQYF. The CDR3 DNA reads TGTGCCAGCAGCCCGGGGGGCCGTATTAAAGATACGCAGTATTTT.

This clonotype was seen at least ten times. The CDR3 DNA follows: TGCAGCGTTGTCAAACGACAGGGCACCGGGGAGCTGTTTTTT. Its protein product is CSVVKRQGTGELFF. The V call is TRBV29-1, the J call TRBJ2-2, with 7 nucleotides matching TRBD1. Germline CDR1 and CDR2: SQVTM and ANQGSEA. The CDR3 extends over 14 amino acids. Trimming took 4 bases from V and 4 from J; bases not matched to a gene: 6.

The count of this clonotype is one. A much larger clone differs from this one at a single base, so this may be a read error. J is TRBJ2-7 and V is TRBV5-1; TRBD1 matches 8 bases. From germline, CDR1 is SGHRS and CDR2 YFSETQ. The CDR3 is 14 amino acids. V lost 0 bases, J lost 5 bases, and 4 bases stayed unmatched. CDR3 loop: CASSLGTGRNEQYF. CDR3 DNA sequence: TGCGCCAGCAGCTTGGGGACAGGGAGGAACGAGCAGTACTTC.

This clonotype was counted between two and nine times. The chain joins TRBV7-9 to TRBJ2-7, with 14 bases matching TRBD2. This CDR3 has 17 residues. Germline CDR1 SEHNR, CDR2 FQNEAQ (reference sequence). The ends lost 5 bases at V and 0 bases at J; junction bases unmatched: 6. The CDR3 protein is CASSPRLAGGSSYEQYF. For the CDR3, the DNA is TGTGCCAGCAGCCCTAGACTAGCGGGAGGGTCCTCCTACGAGCAGTACTTC. Filled out from reference TRBV7-9 and TRBJ2-7, the complete variable domain reads DTGVSQNPRHKITKRGQNVTFRCDPISEHNRLYWYRQTLGQGPEFLTYFQNEAQLEKSRLLSDRFSAERPKGSFSTLEIQRTEQGDSAMYLCASSPRLAGGSSYEQYFGPGTRLTVT.

This clonotype was counted ten times or more. DNA for the CDR3: TGTGCCAGCAGCCAGCGGGGGTCGCACCGGAATGAGCAGTTCTTC. Its protein product is CASSQRGSHRNEQFF. This chain links TRBV3-1 with TRBJ2-1, with 7 bases that match TRBD2. Germline CDR1 LGHDT, CDR2 YNNKEL (reference sequence). The CDR3 runs to 15 residues. V was pared by 3 bases and J by 7 bases, with 9 bases of the junction left unmatched.

This clonotype showed up many times. This rearrangement joins TRBV20-1 to TRBJ1-1, with D unresolved. V shed 3 bases and J shed 0 bases, with 8 bases lying between them. The CDR3 consists of 13 residues. Germline CDR1 is DFQATT and CDR2 is SNEGSKA (reference sequence). The CDR3 region has the DNA TGCAGTGCTAGTGACCTACTGAACACTGAAGCTTTCTTT. This translates into CSASDLLNTEAFF.

This clonotype was picked up many times. The rearrangement links TRBV5-1 to TRBJ2-1, with TRBD2 matching 9 bases. CDR1 is SGHRS and CDR2 is YFSETQ in the germline V gene. This CDR3 region has 15 residues. J lost 7 bases, V lost 2 bases, and 7 bases had no gene match. The CDR3 DNA reads as TGCGCCAGCAGCTTACGACTAGCGGAAAAGAATGAGCAGTTCTTC. Amino acids: CASSLRLAEKNEQFF.

The table lists this clonotype with many counts. CDR3 protein: CASSRDPGADTQYF. The DNA of the CDR3 is TGTGCCAGCAGTCGGGACCCGGGCGCAGATACGCAGTATTTT. This chain uses TRBV12-3 or TRBV12-4 with TRBJ2-3; D may be TRBD1 or TRBD2 (5 bases each). V was clipped by 5 bases and J by 4 bases, with 13 bases between them. The CDR3 is 14 amino acids.

This clonotype has just a few counts. The rearrangement joins TRBV6-5 to TRBJ2-2; TRBD2 is a possible D gene (6 bases). Between the trimmed V and J ends, which lost 4 bases and 5 bases, there was a span of 11 bases. Germline CDR1 is MNHEY and CDR2 is SVGAGI. This CDR3 is 14 amino acids long. The CDR3 sequence is CASSWQGGTGELFF. For the CDR3, the DNA is TGTGCCAGCAGTTGGCAGGGAGGAACCGGGGAGCTGTTTTTT.

This clonotype turned up a few times. The V gene is TRBV6-1, the J gene TRBJ2-1, with 7 bases aligning to TRBD1. Germline V CDR1 and CDR2: MNHNS, SASEGT. V lost 6 bases, J lost 8 bases, and 10 bases stayed unmatched. The CDR3 has 14 residues. The CDR3 is CASRRQGVIDEQFF. CDR3 DNA: TGTGCCAGCAGACGACAGGGTGTAATCGATGAGCAGTTCTTC.

The chain joins TRBV20-1 to TRBJ2-1; tentatively, D is TRBD1 (6 bases). CDR1 and CDR2 (germline): DFQATT, SNEGSKA (reference sequence). V dropped 3 bases and J dropped 5 bases, with 11 bases sitting between them. The length of the CDR3 is 13 residues. The CDR3 DNA is TGCAGTGCTAGGAAGGACAGTCACAATGAGCAGTTCTTC. Its translation is CSARKDSHNEQFF.

In this sample, this clonotype turned up many times. The chain is built from TRBV5-1 and TRBJ2-3; TRBD2 matches 7 bases. This CDR3 is 17 amino acids long. Trimming cost V 0 bases and J 0 bases; bases outside gene matches: 7. Germline CDR1 is SGHRS and CDR2 is YFSETQ. The DNA for the CDR3 is TGCGCCAGCAGCTTGGGGCCTAGCGGCACTAGCACAGATACGCAGTATTTT. Protein: CASSLGPSGTSTDTQYF.

At least ten counts were recorded for this clonotype. The chain has TRBV7-2 and TRBJ2-7; 11 nucleotides agree with TRBD2. Losses at the gene ends were 3 bases for V and 7 bases for J; bases not matched to a gene: 11. Germline lookup yields CDR1 SGHTA and CDR2 FQGNSA. This CDR3 has 16 residues. CDR3 coding DNA: TGTGCCAGCAGCTTGATAGCGGGAGGGCCGACGGGTGAGCAGTACTTC. Protein product: CASSLIAGGPTGEQYF.

This clonotype was detected ten times or more. The chain couples TRBV5-1 to TRBJ2-1; D is perhaps TRBD1 or TRBD2 (5 bases each). This CDR3 has 12 residues. CDR1 is SGHRS and CDR2 is YFSETQ in the germline V gene. V was trimmed by 4 bases and J by 9 bases, leaving 11 bases between them. DNA of the CDR3: TGCGCCAGCAGCCGAACTAGGGGTGAGCAGTTCTTC. Protein sequence: CASSRTRGEQFF.

There are many counts of this clonotype. The V call is TRBV20-1, the J call TRBJ2-3; D gene ambiguous. Germline V gene data show CDR1 as DFQATT and CDR2 as SNEGSKA (reference sequence). The CDR3 is 12 residues long. V lost 3 bases and J lost 4, with 8 bases in between. The CDR3 is CSARAPADTQYF. The CDR3 bases are TGCAGTGCTAGGGCACCCGCAGATACGCAGTATTTT.

This clonotype was picked up many times. This chain uses TRBV6-8 with TRBJ2-1; 8 positions match TRBD2. J was trimmed by 0 bases and V by 7 bases; bases with no gene match: 14. Germline CDR1 is MNHGY and CDR2 is SAAAGT. The CDR3 runs 18 residues. The CDR3 nucleotides read TGTGCCAGCAACCCCGGGCCCCCTAGCGGGTTCTCCTACAATGAGCAGTTCTTC. Protein sequence: CASNPGPPSGFSYNEQFF.

This sequence joins TRBV28 and TRBJ2-7, with 10 nucleotides matching TRBD1. Trimming took 8 bases from V and 10 from J; bases not matched to a gene: 8. Looked up from germline, CDR1 is MDHEN and CDR2 is SYDVKM. The CDR3 length is 12 residues. CDR3 nucleotide sequence: TGTGCCAGCGACAGGGGGCTGCAGCACCAGTACTTC. Encoded protein: CASDRGLQHQYF.

The genes are TRBV19 and TRBJ2-5; D assignment may be TRBD1 or TRBD2 (5 bases each). The CDR3 spans 13 residues. V was cut by 7 bases and J by 4 bases, with 13 bases left in between. The germline V gene encodes CDR1 LNHDA and CDR2 SQIVND (reference sequence). The CDR3 DNA reads as TGTGCCAGTAAATTCGCAGGGACAGAGACCCAGTACTTC. This gives the protein CASKFAGTETQYF.

This clonotype was counted at least ten times. The rearrangement links TRBV6-1 to TRBJ2-3; 11 positions match TRBD1. From germline, CDR1 is MNHNS and CDR2 SASEGT. The ends lost 7 bases at V and 5 bases at J; junction bases unmatched: 11. The length of the CDR3 is 16 residues. The CDR3: CASNPRTGGQVDTQYF. DNA for the CDR3: TGTGCCAGCAACCCAAGGACAGGGGGCCAAGTAGATACGCAGTATTTT.

In this sample, this clonotype turned up many times. The chain employs TRBV12-3 or TRBV12-4 and TRBJ1-5; 9 positions agree with TRBD1. Trimming at V came to 6 bases and at J to 6 bases, leaving 9 bases not matched to a gene. CDR3 size: 15 residues. CDR3 amino acids: CASSSGTGIVQPQHF. The CDR3, as DNA: TGTGCCAGCAGCTCCGGGACAGGGATTGTTCAGCCCCAGCATTTT.

This clonotype was seen repeatedly, ten times or more. This chain uses TRBV29-1 with TRBJ2-1, with D maybe TRBD1 (5 bases). This CDR3 has 12 residues. Between the trimmed V and J ends, which lost 7 bases and 6 bases, there was a span of 13 bases. Germline loops: CDR1 SQVTM, CDR2 ANQGSEA. For the CDR3, the DNA is TGCAGCGCTTGTACAGGACGCAATGAGCAGTTCTTC. Translated: CSACTGRNEQFF.

This clonotype was recorded at least ten times. The CDR3 loop is CSAAAETSSYEQYF. CDR3 bases: TGCAGTGCTGCTGCGGAGACGAGCTCCTACGAGCAGTACTTC. The rearrangement joins TRBV20-1 to TRBJ2-7; D unresolved. Trimming pared 5 bases from V and 0 bases from J, leaving 14 bases between. Germline lookup yields CDR1 DFQATT and CDR2 SNEGSKA (reference sequence). The CDR3 spans 14 residues.

This clonotype occurred many times. V and J are TRBV5-6 and TRBJ2-5; 10 bases are shared with TRBD2. The V gene end was trimmed by 6 bases and the J gene end by 5 bases; junction bases not matched to a gene: 13. CDR3 length equals 16 residues. Germline-derived CDR1 and CDR2 are SGHDT and YYEEEE. CDR3 sequence: CASIQGSGGARETQYF. The CDR3 bases are TGTGCCAGCATCCAGGGGAGCGGGGGGGCCAGGGAGACCCAGTACTTC.